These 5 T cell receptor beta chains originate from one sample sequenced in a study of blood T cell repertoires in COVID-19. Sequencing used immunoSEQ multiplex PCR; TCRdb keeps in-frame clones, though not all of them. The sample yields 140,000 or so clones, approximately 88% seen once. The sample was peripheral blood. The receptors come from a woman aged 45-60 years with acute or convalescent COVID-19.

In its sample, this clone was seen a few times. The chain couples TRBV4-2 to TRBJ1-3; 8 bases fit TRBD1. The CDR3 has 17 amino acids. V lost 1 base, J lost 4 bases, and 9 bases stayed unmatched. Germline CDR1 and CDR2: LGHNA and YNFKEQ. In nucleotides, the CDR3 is TGTGCCAGCAGCCAAGCCGCCGGACAGGGTGAAGGAAACACCATATATTTT. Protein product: CASSQAAGQGEGNTIYF.

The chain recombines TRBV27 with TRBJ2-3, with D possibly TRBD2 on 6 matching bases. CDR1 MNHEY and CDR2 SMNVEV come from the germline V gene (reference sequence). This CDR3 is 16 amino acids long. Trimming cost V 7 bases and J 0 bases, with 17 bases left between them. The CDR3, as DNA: TGTGCCAGCACCAAGGACTATTTAGCTAGCACAGATACGCAGTATTTT. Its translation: CASTKDYLASTDTQYF.

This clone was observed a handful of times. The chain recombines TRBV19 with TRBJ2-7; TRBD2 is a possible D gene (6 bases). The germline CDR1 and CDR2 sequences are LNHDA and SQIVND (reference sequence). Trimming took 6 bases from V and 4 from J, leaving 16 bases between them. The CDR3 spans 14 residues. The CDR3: CASSLRDSVYEQYF. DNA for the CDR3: TGTGCCAGTAGCCTCCGGGACTCAGTTTACGAGCAGTACTTC.

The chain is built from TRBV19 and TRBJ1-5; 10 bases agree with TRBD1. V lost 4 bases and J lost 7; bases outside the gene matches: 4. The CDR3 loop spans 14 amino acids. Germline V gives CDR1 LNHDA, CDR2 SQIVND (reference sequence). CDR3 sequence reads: CASSTRTGGQPQHF. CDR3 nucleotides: TGTGCCAGTAGTACTCGGACAGGGGGACAGCCCCAGCATTTT.

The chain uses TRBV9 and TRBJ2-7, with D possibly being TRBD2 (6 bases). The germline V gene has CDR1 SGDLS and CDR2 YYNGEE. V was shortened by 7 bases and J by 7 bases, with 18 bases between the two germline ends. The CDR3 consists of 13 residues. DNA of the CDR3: TGTGCCAGCGGTTCTCTTTCACGGGAGGAGCAGTACTTC. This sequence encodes CASGSLSREEQYF.